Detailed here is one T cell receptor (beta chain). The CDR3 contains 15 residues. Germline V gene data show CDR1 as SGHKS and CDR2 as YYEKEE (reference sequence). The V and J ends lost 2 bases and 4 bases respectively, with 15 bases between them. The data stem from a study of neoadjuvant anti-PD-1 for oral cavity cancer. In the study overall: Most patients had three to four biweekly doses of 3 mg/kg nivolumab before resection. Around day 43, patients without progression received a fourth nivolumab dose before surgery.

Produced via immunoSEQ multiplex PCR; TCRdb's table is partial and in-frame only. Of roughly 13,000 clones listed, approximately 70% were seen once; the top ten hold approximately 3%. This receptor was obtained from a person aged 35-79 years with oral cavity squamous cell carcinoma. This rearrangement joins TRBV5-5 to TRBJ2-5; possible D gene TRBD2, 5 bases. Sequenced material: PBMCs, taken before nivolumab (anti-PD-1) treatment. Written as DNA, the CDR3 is TGTGCCAGCAGCTTCGGGCCCCCCCGGGGAGAGACCCAGTACTTC. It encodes CASSFGPPRGETQYF.